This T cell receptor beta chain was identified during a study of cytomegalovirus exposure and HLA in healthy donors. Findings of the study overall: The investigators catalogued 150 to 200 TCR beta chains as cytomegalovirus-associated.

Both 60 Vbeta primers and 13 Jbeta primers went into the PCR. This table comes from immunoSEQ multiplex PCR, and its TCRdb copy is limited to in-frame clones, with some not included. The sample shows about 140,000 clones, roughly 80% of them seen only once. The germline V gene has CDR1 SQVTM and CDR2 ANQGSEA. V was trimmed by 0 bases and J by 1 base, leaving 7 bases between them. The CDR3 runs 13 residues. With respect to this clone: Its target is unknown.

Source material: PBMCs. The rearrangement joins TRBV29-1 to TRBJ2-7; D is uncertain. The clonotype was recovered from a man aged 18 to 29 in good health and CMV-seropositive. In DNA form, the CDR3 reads TGCAGCGTTGAAGATGGCAGTTCCTACGAGCAGTACTTC. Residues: CSVEDGSSYEQYF.